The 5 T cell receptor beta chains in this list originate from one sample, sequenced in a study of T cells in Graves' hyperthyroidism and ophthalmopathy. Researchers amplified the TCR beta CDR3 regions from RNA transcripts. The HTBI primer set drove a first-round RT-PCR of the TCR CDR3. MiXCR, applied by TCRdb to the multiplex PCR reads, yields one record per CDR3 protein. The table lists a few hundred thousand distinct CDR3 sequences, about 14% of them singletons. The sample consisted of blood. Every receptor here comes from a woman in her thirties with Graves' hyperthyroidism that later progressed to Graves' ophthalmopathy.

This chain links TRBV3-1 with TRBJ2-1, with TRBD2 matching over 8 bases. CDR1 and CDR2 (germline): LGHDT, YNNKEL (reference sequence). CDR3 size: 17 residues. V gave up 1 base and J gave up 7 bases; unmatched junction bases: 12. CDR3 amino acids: CASSQVARLARNNEQFF. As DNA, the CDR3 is TGTGCCAGCAGCCAAGTAGCGAGACTAGCGCGGAATAATGAGCAGTTCTTC.

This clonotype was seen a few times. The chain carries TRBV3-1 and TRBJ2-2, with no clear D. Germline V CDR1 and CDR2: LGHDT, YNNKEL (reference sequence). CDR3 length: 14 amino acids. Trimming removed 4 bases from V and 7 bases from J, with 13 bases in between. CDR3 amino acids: CASSPVWDVGELFF. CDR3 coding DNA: TGTGCCAGCAGCCCGGTATGGGATGTCGGGGAGCTGTTTTTT.

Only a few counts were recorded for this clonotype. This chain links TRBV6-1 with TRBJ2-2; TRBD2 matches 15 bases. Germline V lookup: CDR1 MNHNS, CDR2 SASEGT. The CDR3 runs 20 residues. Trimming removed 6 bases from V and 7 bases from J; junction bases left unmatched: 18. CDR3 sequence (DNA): TGTGCCAGCAGAAAAGAACCGGGACTAGCGGGAGGAAGAGGGGTCGGGGAGCTGTTTTTT. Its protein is CASRKEPGLAGGRGVGELFF.

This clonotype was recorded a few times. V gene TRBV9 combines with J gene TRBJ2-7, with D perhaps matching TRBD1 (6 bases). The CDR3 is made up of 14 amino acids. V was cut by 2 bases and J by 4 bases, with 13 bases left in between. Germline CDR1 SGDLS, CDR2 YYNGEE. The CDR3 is CASSVDSPPYEQYF. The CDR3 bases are TGTGCCAGCAGCGTGGACAGCCCCCCTTACGAGCAGTACTTC.

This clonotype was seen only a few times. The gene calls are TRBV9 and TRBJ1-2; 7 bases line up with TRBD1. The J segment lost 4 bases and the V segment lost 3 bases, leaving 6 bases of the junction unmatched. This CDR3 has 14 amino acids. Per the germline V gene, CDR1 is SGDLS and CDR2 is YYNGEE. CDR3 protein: CASSAMDRTYGYTF. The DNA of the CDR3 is TGTGCCAGCAGCGCCATGGACAGGACCTATGGCTACACCTTC.